This is a list of T cell receptor beta chains from one sample in a study of cytomegalovirus exposure and HLA in healthy donors. TCRdb keeps only in-frame clones here, not all; method: immunoSEQ multiplex PCR. The sample gives around 59,000 clones, around 83% of which show up once; about 1.6% is in the top ten. Input material: PBMCs. Receptors were obtained from a human donor in good health. Both conserved end residues are part of each CDR3. D genes are given only for firm matches. Size is omitted from some rows. Given values are once, few, many or a class for expanded clones.

V gene	J gene	D gene	clone size	CDR3 DNA	CDR3 protein
TRBV5-4	TRBJ2-7	TRBD2	-	TGTGCCAGCAGGGCTAGCGGGAGTGGTTACGAGCAGTACTTC	CASRASGSGYEQYF
TRBV29-1	TRBJ1-5	TRBD1	-	TGCAGCGTGGCGGGACAGAACAATCAGCCCCAGCATTTT	CSVAGQNNQPQHF
TRBV2	TRBJ1-6	TRBD1	-	TGTGCCAGCAGGTACTCGGGACAGGGTGGATCACCCCTCCACTTT	CASRYSGQGGSPLHF
TRBV28	TRBJ1-1	-	-	TGTGCCAGCAGTTTAGAGACAGTGAACACTGAAGCTTTCTTT	CASSLETVNTEAFF
TRBV7-8	TRBJ1-5	TRBD1	once	TGTGCCAGCAGCTCCCAAGGACAGGGCGGTCAGCCCCAGCATTTT	CASSSQGQGGQPQHF
TRBV27	TRBJ1-4	TRBD1	-	TGTGCCAGCAGTTCTAGACAGGGACCCCCGCCCAATGAAAAACTGTTTTTT	CASSSRQGPPPNEKLFF
TRBV4-2	TRBJ1-5	-	-	TGTGCCAGCAGCCAAGATCCCCGACAGACCCACCTGGGCGCCTATAGCAATCAGCCCCAGCATTTT	CASSQDPRQTHLGAYSNQPQHF
TRBV9	TRBJ2-5	-	-	TGTGCCAGCAGCGTGGACGTCAAGAGGGCCCAGTACTTC	CASSVDVKRAQYF
TRBV18	TRBJ1-4	TRBD1	-	TGTGCCAGCTCACCAAGGACAGGGGTGGGGAGTGAAAAACTGTTTTTT	CASSPRTGVGSEKLFF
TRBV27	TRBJ2-4	TRBD1	once	TGTGCCAGCAGTAGACCGGGACAGCTAGCCAAAAACATTCAGTACTTC	CASSRPGQLAKNIQYF
TRBV7-3	TRBJ2-3	TRBD2	-	TGTGCCAGCAGCTCTTTAGCGGGAGGGATGGGAGATACGCAGTATTTT	CASSSLAGGMGDTQYF
TRBV11-3	TRBJ2-1	-	once	TGTGCCAGCAGTCGGACTAATAACAATGAGCAGTTCTTC	CASSRTNNNEQFF
TRBV4-3	TRBJ2-1	-	-	TGCGCCAGCAGCCAAGAGGCCGGTATGGACAGCAATGAGCAGTTCTTC	CASSQEAGMDSNEQFF
TRBV5-1	TRBJ1-4	-	-	TGCGCCAGCAGCTTGCTCCCCGCAACTAATGAAAAACTGTTTTTT	CASSLLPATNEKLFF
TRBV5-5	TRBJ1-5	TRBD1	-	TGTGCCAGCAGTTGGGACAGGGGACTTGAGACGGGTCAGCCCCAGCATTTT	CASSWDRGLETGQPQHF
TRBV30	TRBJ1-2	TRBD1	-	TGTGCCTGGAGCCGGGACAGGGGCGGCTACACCTTC	CAWSRDRGGYTF
TRBV7-2	TRBJ2-5	-	-	TGTGCCAGCAGCTTAGCCCCTGGGGCCCAAGAGACCCAGTACTTC	CASSLAPGAQETQYF
TRBV4-2	TRBJ2-7	TRBD1	-	TGTGCCAGCAGCCAACTGGGGACAGGGCTGAACGAGCAGTACTTC	CASSQLGTGLNEQYF
TRBV28	TRBJ1-1	-	-	TGTGCCAGCAGTTTAGTGGGGGGACCGAACACTGAAGCTTTCTTT	CASSLVGGPNTEAFF
TRBV28	TRBJ1-3	-	-	TGTGCCAGCAGTTTCCTTGACCGGGACACTCGCGGAAACACCATATATTTT	CASSFLDRDTRGNTIYF
TRBV5-1	TRBJ1-6	-	-	TGCGCCAGCAGAGCCGGGGTGGATTCACCCCTCCACTTT	CASRAGVDSPLHF
TRBV28	TRBJ1-5	TRBD1	-	TGTGCCAGCAGTTCGGGCGTACCACAGGGGGGACAGCCCCAGCATTTT	CASSSGVPQGGQPQHF
TRBV11-3	TRBJ2-1	-	-	TGTGCCAGCAGCTCATTTGAAGCCTCCTACAATGAGCAGTTCTTC	CASSSFEASYNEQFF
TRBV28	TRBJ2-7	-	once	TGTGCCAGCAGTTTCGGTATTTCCGGCGAGCAGTACTTC	CASSFGISGEQYF